Detailed here is one T cell receptor beta chain. This specimen belongs to a study of blood T cell repertoires in COVID-19. Study background: Material from acute and convalescent COVID-19 was sourced from the United States, Italy and Spain.

Assay used: immunoSEQ multiplex PCR; TCRdb lists only in-frame clones, some missing. This table has under 75,000 clones, approximately 80% appearing once. The source material was peripheral blood. This clonotype was obtained from a man aged 60 to 69 with acute or convalescent COVID-19.

CDR3 nucleotides: TGCGCCAGCAGTGACGGTTACGAGCAGTACTTC. This encodes CASSDGYEQYF. J is TRBJ2-7 and V is TRBV10-2; D ambiguous. The CDR3 is 11 residues long. Trimming took 3 bases from V and 4 from J, leaving 4 bases between them. The germline V gene has CDR1 WSHSY and CDR2 SAAADI.